What follows are 31 T cell receptor beta chains derived from one specimen sequenced in a study of high-grade serous ovarian cancer treatment subgroups. TCRdb keeps only in-frame clones here, not all; method: immunoSEQ multiplex PCR. The table includes 3,000 to 4,500 clones, over 65% detected once. Tumor samples were obtained before definitive surgery or chemotherapy. The sample comprised tumor tissue. The receptor source for this set is a human donor with high-grade serous ovarian cancer.

In this sample, this clone turned up a few times. The chain links TRBV19 to TRBJ1-5, with D maybe TRBD1 (6 bases). Germline CDR1 reads LNHDA; CDR2 reads SQIVND (reference sequence). The CDR3 spans 15 residues. V was cut by 6 bases and J by 0 bases, with 12 bases left in between. As DNA, the CDR3 is TGTGCCAGTAGCGGGACACATAATAGCAATCAGCCCCAGCATTTT. Its protein product is CASSGTHNSNQPQHF.

The chain carries TRBV5-4 and TRBJ2-6, with 9 nucleotides matching TRBD1. Looked up from germline, CDR1 is SGHNT and CDR2 is YYREEE (reference sequence). The CDR3 contains 18 residues. V was pared by 1 base and J by 4 bases, with 9 bases of the junction left unmatched. The CDR3, as DNA: TGTGCCAGCAGCTTGAAAACAGGGGGCGCTTCCGGGGCCAACGTCCTGACTTTC. This sequence encodes CASSLKTGGASGANVLTF.

This clone was detected once. The rearrangement uses TRBV10-3 and TRBJ1-3, with TRBD1 as a possible D gene (6 bases). In germline, CDR1 is ENHRY, CDR2 SYGVKD. The CDR3 length is 15 residues. Trimming stripped 2 bases from V and 3 bases from J, with 11 bases between. The CDR3 region has the DNA TGTGCCATCAGTGAGGGGGGCCCAGGTGGAAACACCATATATTTT. It encodes CAISEGGPGGNTIYF.

This clone has only a few counts. The chain is built from TRBV20-1 and TRBJ2-3, with D possibly matching TRBD2 (5 bases). CDR3 length equals 10 residues. The ends were cut back, 6 bases at V and 4 bases at J, with 5 bases in the middle. The germline CDR1 and CDR2 sequences are DFQATT and SNEGSKA (reference sequence). The CDR3 spells CSAGADTQYF. CDR3 in DNA: TGCAGTGCCGGGGCAGATACGCAGTATTTT.

The CDR3 DNA reads TGTGCCAGCAGTGCCTCGGACAGGGACTATTACAATGAGCAGTTCTTC. Its translation: CASSASDRDYYNEQFF. The chain combines TRBV6-1 with TRBJ2-1, with D maybe TRBD1 (8 bases). The V end lost 4 bases, the J end lost 4 bases, and 17 bases lay between the germline ends. The CDR3 loop spans 16 amino acids. CDR1 and CDR2 from the germline V gene are MNHNS and SASEGT.

The gene calls are TRBV6-1 and TRBJ1-5, with 7 bases matching TRBD1. The J segment lost 7 bases and the V segment lost 0 bases, leaving 3 bases of the junction unmatched. This CDR3 region has 14 residues. Per the germline V gene, CDR1 is MNHNS and CDR2 is SASEGT. This CDR3 is CASSEAGGGQPQHF. The CDR3 coding sequence is TGTGCCAGCAGTGAAGCAGGGGGCGGCCAGCCCCAGCATTTT.

This sequence joins TRBV19 and TRBJ2-1; no clear D gene. The CDR3 consists of 18 residues. CDR1 is LNHDA, CDR2 SQIVND, per germline (reference sequence). V was shortened by 1 base and J by 2 bases, with 18 bases between the two germline ends. The DNA for the CDR3 is TGTGCCAGTAGTATAGGAGCCGGGCCCCGCGTCCCCTACAATGAGCAGTTCTTC. It is translated as CASSIGAGPRVPYNEQFF. Based on the CDR3 plus reference TRBV19 and TRBJ2-1, the full variable domain is DGGITQSPKYLFRKEGQNVTLSCEQNLNHDAMYWYRQDPGQGLRLIYYSQIVNDFQKGDIAEGYSVSREKKESFPLTVTSAQKNPTAFYLCASSIGAGPRVPYNEQFFGPGTRLTVL.

This rearrangement joins TRBV2 to TRBJ1-1; D gene ambiguous. V dropped 8 bases and J dropped 1 base, with 11 bases sitting between them. CDR3 length: 13 residues. CDR1 and CDR2 (germline): SNHLY, FYNNEI. The CDR3 DNA follows: TGTGCCAGCCACTTCGAGAAGAACACTGAAGCTTTCTTT. Translating it yields CASHFEKNTEAFF.

The chain is built from TRBV2 and TRBJ2-2; D call uncertain. This CDR3 spans 14 amino acids. The germline CDR1 and CDR2 sequences are SNHLY and FYNNEI. The V end was cut by 5 bases, the J end by 6 bases, with 13 bases between. CDR3 nucleotides: TGTGCCAGCAGTTCCCAGACTTCTGCCGGGGAGCTGTTTTTT. It yields the protein CASSSQTSAGELFF.

The genes are TRBV2 and TRBJ1-1; 8 nucleotides align to TRBD1. Per the germline V gene, CDR1 is SNHLY and CDR2 is FYNNEI. The CDR3 contains 16 residues. The V and J ends lost 2 bases and 3 bases, in that order; junction bases with no gene match: 8. The CDR3 here is CASSETRTGRYTEAFF. CDR3 nucleotide sequence: TGTGCCAGCAGTGAAACCCGGACAGGGAGGTACACTGAAGCTTTCTTT.

The rearrangement uses TRBV5-4 and TRBJ1-2; D remains unclear. The V end was cut by 3 bases, the J end by 8 bases, with 8 bases between. The germline V gene encodes CDR1 SGHNT and CDR2 YYREEE (reference sequence). The CDR3 runs to 11 residues. Here the CDR3 reads CASSSIGGYTF. DNA for the CDR3: TGTGCCAGCAGCTCAATCGGAGGCTACACCTTC.

This CDR3 reads CASSRTGTEAFF. CDR3 bases: TGCGCCAGCAGCCGGACGGGCACTGAAGCTTTCTTT. The rearrangement links TRBV4-3 to TRBJ1-1; D uncertain. V was shortened by 4 bases and J by 4 bases, with 7 bases between the two germline ends. Germline lookup yields CDR1 LGHNA and CDR2 YSLEER. CDR3 length equals 12 residues.

This chain connects TRBV5-1 to TRBJ1-5, with a tentative D call TRBD1 (6 bases). Trimming removed 0 bases at V and 0 bases at J, with 10 bases between. This CDR3 has 16 amino acids. Germline V lookup: CDR1 SGHRS, CDR2 YFSETQ. CDR3 sequence reads: CASSLAGGFSNQPQHF. The CDR3 bases are TGCGCCAGCAGCTTGGCGGGGGGCTTTAGCAATCAGCCCCAGCATTTT.

The chain uses TRBV28 and TRBJ2-1; 7 bases line up with TRBD1. This CDR3 comprises 15 residues. Germline V gene data show CDR1 as MDHEN and CDR2 as SYDVKM. The ends lost 2 bases at V and 0 bases at J; junction bases unmatched: 1. This CDR3 is CASSLNRGSYNEQFF. In DNA, the CDR3 is TGTGCCAGCAGTTTAAACAGGGGCTCCTACAATGAGCAGTTCTTC.

V gene TRBV6-5 combines with J gene TRBJ2-5; no clear D gene. The CDR3 has 12 residues. The V gene's germline CDR1 is MNHEY and CDR2 SVGAGI. Trimming left V 0 bases short and J 3 bases short, with 2 bases between. The CDR3 DNA sequence: TGTGCCAGCAGTTACTCCAAAGAGACCCAGTACTTC. Amino acids: CASSYSKETQYF.

The genes are TRBV2 and TRBJ1-4, with a weak D call TRBD1 (5 bases). The CDR3 is 14 residues long. CDR1 and CDR2 (germline): SNHLY, FYNNEI. The ends were cut back, 7 bases at V and 0 bases at J, with 9 bases in the middle. DNA of the CDR3: TGTGCCAGCACCAGGGAATCAACTAATGAAAAACTGTTTTTT. Translated, it gives CASTRESTNEKLFF.

The V call is TRBV9, the J call TRBJ2-3; 8 bases agree with TRBD2. Germline CDR1 is SGDLS and CDR2 is YYNGEE. The V segment lost 0 bases and the J segment 0 bases; nucleotides outside the gene matches: 6. The CDR3 sequence is 17 residues long. The CDR3 nucleotides read TGTGCCAGCAGCGTAGATCCCGCGGGGGGCAGCACAGATACGCAGTATTTT. It codes for CASSVDPAGGSTDTQYF. Using reference TRBV9 and TRBJ2-3 for the parts outside the CDR3, the full variable domain is DSGVTQTPKHLITATGQRVTLRCSPRSGDLSVYWYQQSLDQGLQFLIQYYNGEERAKGNILERFSAQQFPDLHSELNLSSLELGDSALYFCASSVDPAGGSTDTQYFGPGTRLTVL.

This chain connects TRBV28 to TRBJ2-7, with 7 bases fitting TRBD1. Germline CDR1 is MDHEN and CDR2 is SYDVKM. V lost 4 bases, J lost 0 bases, and 12 bases stayed unmatched. This CDR3 contains 17 residues. The CDR3 is CASSSGAGTVFSYEQYF. In DNA form, the CDR3 reads TGTGCCAGCAGTTCAGGCGCCGGGACAGTATTCTCCTACGAGCAGTACTTC.

This chain links TRBV19 with TRBJ1-1, with D possibly being TRBD1 (5 bases). V lost 9 bases and J lost 4, with 15 bases in between. From germline, CDR1 is LNHDA and CDR2 SQIVND (reference sequence). The CDR3 sequence is 13 residues long. CDR3 nucleotide sequence: TGTGCCAGCAAAATACAGGCGAGCACTGAAGCTTTCTTT. Translation: CASKIQASTEAFF.

This clone was recorded a few times. The genes are TRBV7-3 and TRBJ1-2; D is possibly TRBD1 (6 bases). Trimming left V 3 bases short and J 1 base short, with 12 bases between. Germline V lookup: CDR1 SGHTA, CDR2 FQGTGA. This CDR3 is built from 15 residues. This CDR3 is CASSFLTGNNYGYTF. The CDR3 bases are TGTGCCAGCAGCTTTCTAACAGGGAATAACTATGGCTACACCTTC. Combining the CDR3 with reference TRBV7-3 and TRBJ1-2 gives the whole variable domain GAGVSQTPSNKVTEKGKYVELRCDPISGHTALYWYRQSLGQGPEFLIYFQGTGAADDSGLPNDRFFAVRPEGSVSTLKIQRTERGDSAVYLCASSFLTGNNYGYTFGSGTRLTVV.

The chain combines TRBV27 with TRBJ2-3, with D possibly TRBD1 on 5 matching bases. V was cut by 2 bases and J by 4 bases, with 7 bases left in between. Germline lookup yields CDR1 MNHEY and CDR2 SMNVEV (reference sequence). This CDR3 has 13 amino acids. The CDR3 loop is CASSLRQPDTQYF. The CDR3 nucleotides read TGTGCCAGCAGTTTAAGACAGCCAGATACGCAGTATTTT.

V is TRBV11-1 and J is TRBJ2-4; tentatively, D is TRBD1 or TRBD2 (6 bases each). Germline lookup yields CDR1 SGHAT and CDR2 FQDESV (reference sequence). The ends were cut back, 4 bases at V and 7 bases at J, with 17 bases in the middle. This CDR3 is built from 15 residues. The chain's CDR3 is CASSSKQGRGNIQYF. DNA of the CDR3: TGTGCCAGCAGCTCGAAACAGGGACGGGGGAACATTCAGTACTTC.

The genes are TRBV11-3 and TRBJ2-7; D perhaps matches TRBD2 (7 bases). V shed 2 bases and J shed 4 bases, with 18 bases lying between them. This CDR3 comprises 16 residues. CDR1 is SGHNT, CDR2 YENEEA, per germline. The CDR3: CASSLSGGLLKYEQYF. DNA for the CDR3: TGTGCCAGCAGCTTATCGGGGGGCCTCCTAAAATACGAGCAGTACTTC.

The table lists this clone with a count of one. The chain has TRBV4-3 and TRBJ2-3; 11 bases map to TRBD2. V dropped 0 bases and J dropped 2; count of bases not matched to a gene: 10. CDR1 and CDR2 from the germline V gene are LGHNA and YSLEER. There are 19 residues in the CDR3. The CDR3 protein is CASSQDGSGGVEYTDTQYF. The CDR3 DNA is TGCGCCAGCAGCCAAGACGGTAGCGGGGGGGTAGAATACACAGATACGCAGTATTTT.

The genes are TRBV27 and TRBJ2-1; TRBD2 agrees at 14 bases. There are 15 residues in the CDR3. Unmatched junction bases numbered 6, after V lost 6 bases and J lost 8 bases. CDR1 is MNHEY, CDR2 SMNVEV, per germline (reference sequence). Here the CDR3 DNA reads TGTGCCAGCAGGTCGACTAGCGGGAGGGCCTATGAGCAGTTCTTC. Protein: CASRSTSGRAYEQFF.

The chain is built from TRBV5-5 and TRBJ1-5, with a weak D call TRBD1 (5 bases). V was cut by 2 bases and J by 1 base, with 10 bases left in between. The CDR3 spans 15 residues. Germline loops: CDR1 SGHKS, CDR2 YYEKEE (reference sequence). This CDR3 reads CASSLDGDSNQPQHF. CDR3 bases: TGTGCCAGCAGCTTAGACGGGGACAGCAATCAGCCCCAGCATTTT.

The rearrangement links TRBV5-1 to TRBJ2-2; D gene unclear. The CDR3 extends over 13 amino acids. The V end lost 1 base, the J end lost 3 bases, and 4 bases lay between the germline ends. Germline V lookup: CDR1 SGHRS, CDR2 YFSETQ. The DNA of the CDR3 is TGCGCCAGCAGCTTGTTTGACACCGGGGAGCTGTTTTTT. Translating gives CASSLFDTGELFF.

The chain links TRBV28 to TRBJ2-1; TRBD2 agrees at 9 bases. Germline CDR1 and CDR2: MDHEN and SYDVKM. This CDR3 is 12 amino acids long. The trim removed 4 bases at V and 9 bases at J, leaving 1 base unmatched. The CDR3 region is CASSSTSGEQFF. The DNA of the CDR3 is TGTGCCAGCAGTTCGACTAGCGGTGAGCAGTTCTTC.

This clone was recorded a few times. The V gene is TRBV11-1, the J gene TRBJ2-3; D is unclear. The CDR3 sequence is 13 residues long. The germline CDR1 and CDR2 sequences are SGHAT and FQDESV (reference sequence). Trimming took 0 bases from V and 5 from J, leaving 6 bases between them. The CDR3 DNA sequence: TGTGCCAGCAGCTTAGCGCCAGGAGATACGCAGTATTTT. Protein: CASSLAPGDTQYF.

The rearrangement links TRBV11-2 to TRBJ2-1, with D possibly matching TRBD2 (6 bases). The V gene's germline CDR1 is SGHAT and CDR2 FQNNGV. The CDR3 contains 15 residues. V was trimmed by 4 bases and J by 8 bases, leaving 18 bases between them. The CDR3 reads CASSSLAEMKDEQFF. Written as DNA, the CDR3 is TGTGCCAGCAGCTCTTTAGCGGAAATGAAGGATGAGCAGTTCTTC.

This clone is large (0.1 to 1%) in the sample. The chain carries TRBV27 and TRBJ1-5; 7 bases align to TRBD1. Germline values: CDR1 MNHEY, CDR2 SMNVEV (reference sequence). This CDR3 has 13 residues. Trimming cost V 5 bases and J 6 bases; bases outside gene matches: 4. The CDR3 is CASSSRGTQPQHF. CDR3 coding DNA: TGTGCCAGCAGTAGCAGGGGGACTCAGCCCCAGCATTTT.